A single TCR beta chain is shown here with its context. The antigen is not known. These data are taken from a study of cytomegalovirus exposure and HLA in healthy donors. Findings of the study overall: Accurate prediction of most subjects' HLA-A and HLA-B alleles from TCR beta sequences was reported.

The CDR3 sequence is 12 residues long. The V end lost 0 bases, the J end lost 8 bases, and 5 bases lay between the germline ends. CDR1 and CDR2 (germline): SNHLY, FYNNEI. 13 Jbeta primers and 60 Vbeta primers were used for the PCR. Produced via immunoSEQ multiplex PCR; TCRdb's table is partial and in-frame only. The sample lists approximately 140,000 clones; around three fifths were seen once. The receptor comes from a male donor in good health and CMV-seronegative. The rearrangement joins TRBV2 to TRBJ1-5; no reliable D call. Sequencing was carried out using PBMCs. The DNA for the CDR3 is TGTGCCAGCAGTGAAGCTATAGAGCCCCAGCATTTT. Amino acid sequence: CASSEAIEPQHF.